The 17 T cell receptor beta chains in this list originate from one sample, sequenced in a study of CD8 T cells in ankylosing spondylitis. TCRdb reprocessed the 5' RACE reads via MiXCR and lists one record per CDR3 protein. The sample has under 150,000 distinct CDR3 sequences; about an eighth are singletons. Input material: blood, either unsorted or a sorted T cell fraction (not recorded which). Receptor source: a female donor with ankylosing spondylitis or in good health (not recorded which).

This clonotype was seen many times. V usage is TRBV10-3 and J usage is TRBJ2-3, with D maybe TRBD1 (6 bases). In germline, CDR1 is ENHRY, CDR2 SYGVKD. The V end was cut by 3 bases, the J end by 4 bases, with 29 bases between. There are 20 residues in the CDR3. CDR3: CAISDGGQSSGRGRPDTQYF. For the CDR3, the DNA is TGTGCCATCAGTGATGGGGGTCAAAGCAGTGGCAGGGGTCGGCCAGATACGCAGTATTTT.

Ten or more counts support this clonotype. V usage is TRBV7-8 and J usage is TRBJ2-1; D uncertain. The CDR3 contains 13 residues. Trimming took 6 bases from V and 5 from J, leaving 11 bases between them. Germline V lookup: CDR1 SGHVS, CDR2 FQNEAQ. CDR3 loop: CASSSDKNNEQFF. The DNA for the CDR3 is TGTGCCAGCAGTTCCGACAAGAACAATGAGCAGTTCTTC.

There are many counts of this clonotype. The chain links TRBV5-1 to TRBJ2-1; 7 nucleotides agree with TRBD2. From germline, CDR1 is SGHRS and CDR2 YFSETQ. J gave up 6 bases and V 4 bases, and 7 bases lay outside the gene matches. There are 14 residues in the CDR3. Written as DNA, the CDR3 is TGCGCCAGCAGCCGGCGGGAGTCCCTCAATGAGCAGTTCTTC. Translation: CASSRRESLNEQFF.

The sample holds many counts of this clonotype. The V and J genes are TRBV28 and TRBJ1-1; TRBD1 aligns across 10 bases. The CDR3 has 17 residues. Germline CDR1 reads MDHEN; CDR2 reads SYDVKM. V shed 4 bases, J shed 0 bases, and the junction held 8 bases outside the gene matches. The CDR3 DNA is TGTGCCAGCAGTTCACCGGGACAGGGGCGCATGAACACTGAAGCTTTCTTT. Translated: CASSSPGQGRMNTEAFF.

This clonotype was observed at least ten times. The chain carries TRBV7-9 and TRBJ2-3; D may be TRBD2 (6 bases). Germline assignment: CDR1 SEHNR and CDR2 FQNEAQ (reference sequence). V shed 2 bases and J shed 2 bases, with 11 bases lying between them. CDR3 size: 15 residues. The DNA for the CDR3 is TGTGCCAGCAGCTTACGGCGGGGCCCCACAGATACGCAGTATTTT. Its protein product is CASSLRRGPTDTQYF.

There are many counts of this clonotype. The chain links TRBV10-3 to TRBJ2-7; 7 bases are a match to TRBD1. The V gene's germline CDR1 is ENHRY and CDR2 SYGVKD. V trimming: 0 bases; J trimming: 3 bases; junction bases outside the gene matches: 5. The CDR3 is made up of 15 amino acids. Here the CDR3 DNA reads TGTGCCATCAGTGAGTCGACGCAGGGGGTCTACGAGCAGTACTTC. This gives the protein CAISESTQGVYEQYF.

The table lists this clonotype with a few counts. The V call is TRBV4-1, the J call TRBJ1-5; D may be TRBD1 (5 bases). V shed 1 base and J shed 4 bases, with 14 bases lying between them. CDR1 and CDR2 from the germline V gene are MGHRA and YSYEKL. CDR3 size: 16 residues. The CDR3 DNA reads TGCGCCAGCAGCCAAGGAAGGTTAGGGGATAATCAGCCCCAGCATTTT. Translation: CASSQGRLGDNQPQHF.

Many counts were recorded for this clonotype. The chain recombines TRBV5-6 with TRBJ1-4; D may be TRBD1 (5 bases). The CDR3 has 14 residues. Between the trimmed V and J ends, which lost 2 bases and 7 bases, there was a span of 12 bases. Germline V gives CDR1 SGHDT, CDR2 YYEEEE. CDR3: CASSFYRSSEKLFF. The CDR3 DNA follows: TGTGCCAGCAGCTTTTACAGGTCCAGTGAAAAACTGTTTTTT. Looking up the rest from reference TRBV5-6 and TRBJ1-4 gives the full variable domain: DAGVTQSPTHLIKTRGQQVTLRCSPKSGHDTVSWYQQALGQGPQFIFQYYEEEERQRGNFPDRFSGHQFPNYSSELNVNALLLGDSALYLCASSFYRSSEKLFFGSGTQLSVL.

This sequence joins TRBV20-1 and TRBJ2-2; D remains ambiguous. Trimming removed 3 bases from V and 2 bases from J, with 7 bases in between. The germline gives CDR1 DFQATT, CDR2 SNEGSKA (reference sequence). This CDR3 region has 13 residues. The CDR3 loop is CSARAENTGELFF. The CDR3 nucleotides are TGCAGTGCTAGGGCAGAAAACACCGGGGAGCTGTTTTTT.

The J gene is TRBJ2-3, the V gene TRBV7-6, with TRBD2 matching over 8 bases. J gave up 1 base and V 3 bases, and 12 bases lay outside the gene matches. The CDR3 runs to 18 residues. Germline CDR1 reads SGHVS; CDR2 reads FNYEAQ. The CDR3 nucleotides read TGTGCCAGCAGCTTCGCGGGAGGAGGCCTAGCGGGCACAGATACGCAGTATTTT. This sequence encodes CASSFAGGGLAGTDTQYF.

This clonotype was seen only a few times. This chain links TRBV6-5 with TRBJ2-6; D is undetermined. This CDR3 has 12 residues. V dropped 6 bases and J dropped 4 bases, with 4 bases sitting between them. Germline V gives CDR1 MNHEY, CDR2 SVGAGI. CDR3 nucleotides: TGTGCCAGCAGGAGGGGGGCCAACGTCCTGACTTTC. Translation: CASRRGANVLTF.

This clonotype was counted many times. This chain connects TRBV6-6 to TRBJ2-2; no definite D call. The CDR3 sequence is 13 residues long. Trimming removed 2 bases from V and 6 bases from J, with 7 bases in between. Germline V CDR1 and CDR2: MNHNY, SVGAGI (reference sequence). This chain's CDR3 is CASSYTVAGELFF. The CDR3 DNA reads TGTGCCAGCAGTTACACTGTGGCCGGGGAGCTGTTTTTT.

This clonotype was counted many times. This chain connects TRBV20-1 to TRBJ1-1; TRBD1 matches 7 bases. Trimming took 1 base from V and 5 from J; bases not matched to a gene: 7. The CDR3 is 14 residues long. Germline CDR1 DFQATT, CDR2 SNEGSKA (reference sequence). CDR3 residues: CSARVTGRETEAFF. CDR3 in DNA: TGCAGTGCTAGAGTGACAGGGCGGGAGACTGAAGCTTTCTTT.

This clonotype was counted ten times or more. This chain's CDR3 is CASSRPGGAYGYTF. As DNA, the CDR3 is TGTGCCAGCAGTCGGCCAGGGGGGGCCTATGGCTACACCTTC. The J gene is TRBJ1-2, the V gene TRBV25-1; 7 nucleotides agree with TRBD1. The CDR3 runs 14 residues. Trimming took 5 bases from V and 4 from J; bases not matched to a gene: 7. Germline V gene sequence: CDR1 MGHDK, CDR2 SYGVNS.

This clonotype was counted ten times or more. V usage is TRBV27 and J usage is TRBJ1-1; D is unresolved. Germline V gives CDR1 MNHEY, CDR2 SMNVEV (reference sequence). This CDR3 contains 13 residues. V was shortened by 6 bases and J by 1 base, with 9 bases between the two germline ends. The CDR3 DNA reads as TGTGCCAGCAGCCCCGCCGGGAACACTGAAGCTTTCTTT. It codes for CASSPAGNTEAFF.

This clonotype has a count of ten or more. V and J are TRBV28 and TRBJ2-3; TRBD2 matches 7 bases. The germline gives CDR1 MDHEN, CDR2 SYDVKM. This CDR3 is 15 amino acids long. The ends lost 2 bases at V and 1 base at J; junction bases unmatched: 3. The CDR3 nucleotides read TGTGCCAGCAGTTTAGGAAGCGGGGGCACAGATACGCAGTATTTT. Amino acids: CASSLGSGGTDTQYF.

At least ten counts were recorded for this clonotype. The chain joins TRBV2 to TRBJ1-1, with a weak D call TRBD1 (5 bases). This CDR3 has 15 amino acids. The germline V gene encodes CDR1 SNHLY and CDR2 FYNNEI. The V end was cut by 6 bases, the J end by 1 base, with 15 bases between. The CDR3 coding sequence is TGTGCCAGCAGGGTGGAGTTACAGGAGAACACTGAAGCTTTCTTT. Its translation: CASRVELQENTEAFF.